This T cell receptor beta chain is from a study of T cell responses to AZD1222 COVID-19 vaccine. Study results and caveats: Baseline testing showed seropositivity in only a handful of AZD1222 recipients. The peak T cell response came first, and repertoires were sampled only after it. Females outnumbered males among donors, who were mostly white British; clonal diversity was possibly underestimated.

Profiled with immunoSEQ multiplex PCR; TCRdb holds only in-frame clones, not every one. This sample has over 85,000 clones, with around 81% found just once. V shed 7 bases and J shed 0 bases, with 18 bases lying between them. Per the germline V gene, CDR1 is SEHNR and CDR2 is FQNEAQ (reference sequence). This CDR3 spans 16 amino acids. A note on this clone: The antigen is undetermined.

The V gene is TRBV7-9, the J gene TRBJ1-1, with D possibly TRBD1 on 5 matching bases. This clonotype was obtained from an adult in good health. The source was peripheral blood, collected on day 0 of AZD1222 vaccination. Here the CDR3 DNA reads TGTGCCAGCACGACTTTACTGGGGCGGCTGAACACTGAAGCTTTCTTT. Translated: CASTTLLGRLNTEAFF. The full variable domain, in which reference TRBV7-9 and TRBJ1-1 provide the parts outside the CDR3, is DTGVSQNPRHKITKRGQNVTFRCDPISEHNRLYWYRQTLGQGPEFLTYFQNEAQLEKSRLLSDRFSAERPKGSFSTLEIQRTEQGDSAMYLCASTTLLGRLNTEAFFGQGTRLTVV.